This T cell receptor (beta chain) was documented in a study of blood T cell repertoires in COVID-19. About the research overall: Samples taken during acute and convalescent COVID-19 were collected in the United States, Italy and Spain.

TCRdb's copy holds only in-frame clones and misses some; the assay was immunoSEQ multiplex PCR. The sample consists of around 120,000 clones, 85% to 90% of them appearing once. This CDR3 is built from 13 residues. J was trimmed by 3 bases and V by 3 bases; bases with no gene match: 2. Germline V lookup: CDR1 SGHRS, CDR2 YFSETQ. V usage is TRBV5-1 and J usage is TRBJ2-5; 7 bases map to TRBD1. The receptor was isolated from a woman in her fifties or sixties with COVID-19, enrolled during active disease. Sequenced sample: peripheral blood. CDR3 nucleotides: TGCGCCAGCAGCTCTACAGGGGAAGAGACCCAGTACTTC. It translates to CASSSTGEETQYF.